The source of this T cell receptor beta chain is a study of fetal regulatory T cell absence and autoimmunity. Study information: IPEX patients had exocrine pancreas autoimmunity without clinical diabetes. Study findings and constraints: Compared with cord blood, pancreas showed oligoclonal TCR enrichment, some clones over 80-fold.

V gave up 2 bases and J gave up 2 bases, with 9 bases separating them. Germline CDR1 and CDR2: MNHEY and SMNVEV (reference sequence). CDR3 length: 14 residues. As regards this clone: Its antigen is not known.

This was a survey-level run. Libraries were prepared by immunoSEQ multiplex PCR; TCRdb keeps only in-frame clonotypes and omits some of them. The table has 46,000 or so clones, about 80% seen once. The material sequenced was cord blood. The J gene is TRBJ1-1, the V gene TRBV27, with a possible D match to TRBD1 (6 bases). This receptor was obtained from a newborn boy with IPEX syndrome. In DNA, the CDR3 is TGTGCCAGCAGTTTACGACAGGTTAACACTGAAGCTTTCTTT. Translation: CASSLRQVNTEAFF.